The sequence of this T cell receptor beta chain was determined in a study of T cell repertoires in cytomegalovirus infection. In TCRdb, the reads were re-called with MiXCR into one record per CDR3 protein. The sample contains over 120,000 distinct CDR3 sequences, 32% of which appear only once. The table lists this clonotype with a count of one. The antigen is unknown. Sequencing used CD8+ T cells from cultured PBMCs, obtained from culture after CMV antigen stimulation. This clonotype was sampled from a human donor in good health (CMV status not recorded). Some clones in this sample may be carry-over from other donors' samples.

For the CDR3, the DNA is TGTGCCAGCAGCGTAAACAGCAATTCACCCCTCCACTTT. Its translation is CASSVNSNSPLHF. The rearrangement joins TRBV5-6 to TRBJ1-6; D unresolved. Germline V lookup: CDR1 SGHDT, CDR2 YYEEEE. The V and J ends lost 4 bases and 7 bases respectively, with 9 bases between them. This CDR3 is 13 amino acids long.